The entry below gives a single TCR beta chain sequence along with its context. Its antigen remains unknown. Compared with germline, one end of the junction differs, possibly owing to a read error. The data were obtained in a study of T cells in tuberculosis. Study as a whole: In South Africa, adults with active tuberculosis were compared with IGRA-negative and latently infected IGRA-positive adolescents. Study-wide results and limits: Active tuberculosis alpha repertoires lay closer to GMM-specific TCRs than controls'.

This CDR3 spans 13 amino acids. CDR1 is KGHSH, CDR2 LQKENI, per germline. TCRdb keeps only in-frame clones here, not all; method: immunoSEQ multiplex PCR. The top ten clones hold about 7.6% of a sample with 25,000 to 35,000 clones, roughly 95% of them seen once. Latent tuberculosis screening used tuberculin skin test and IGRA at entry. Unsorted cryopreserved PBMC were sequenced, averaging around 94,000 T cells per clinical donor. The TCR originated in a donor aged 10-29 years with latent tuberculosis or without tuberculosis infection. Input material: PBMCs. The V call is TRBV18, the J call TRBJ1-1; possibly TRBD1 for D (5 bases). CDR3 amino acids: CASSPEEGFESFF. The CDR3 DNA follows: TGTGCCAGCTCACCGGAGGAGGGGTTTGAATCTTTCTTT. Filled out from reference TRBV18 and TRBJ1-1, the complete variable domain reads NAGVMQNPRHLVRRRGQEARLRCSPMKGHSHVYWYRQLPEEGLKFMVYLQKENIIDESGMPKERFSAEFPKEGPSILRIQQVVRGDSAAYFCASSPEEGFESFFGQGTRLTVV.